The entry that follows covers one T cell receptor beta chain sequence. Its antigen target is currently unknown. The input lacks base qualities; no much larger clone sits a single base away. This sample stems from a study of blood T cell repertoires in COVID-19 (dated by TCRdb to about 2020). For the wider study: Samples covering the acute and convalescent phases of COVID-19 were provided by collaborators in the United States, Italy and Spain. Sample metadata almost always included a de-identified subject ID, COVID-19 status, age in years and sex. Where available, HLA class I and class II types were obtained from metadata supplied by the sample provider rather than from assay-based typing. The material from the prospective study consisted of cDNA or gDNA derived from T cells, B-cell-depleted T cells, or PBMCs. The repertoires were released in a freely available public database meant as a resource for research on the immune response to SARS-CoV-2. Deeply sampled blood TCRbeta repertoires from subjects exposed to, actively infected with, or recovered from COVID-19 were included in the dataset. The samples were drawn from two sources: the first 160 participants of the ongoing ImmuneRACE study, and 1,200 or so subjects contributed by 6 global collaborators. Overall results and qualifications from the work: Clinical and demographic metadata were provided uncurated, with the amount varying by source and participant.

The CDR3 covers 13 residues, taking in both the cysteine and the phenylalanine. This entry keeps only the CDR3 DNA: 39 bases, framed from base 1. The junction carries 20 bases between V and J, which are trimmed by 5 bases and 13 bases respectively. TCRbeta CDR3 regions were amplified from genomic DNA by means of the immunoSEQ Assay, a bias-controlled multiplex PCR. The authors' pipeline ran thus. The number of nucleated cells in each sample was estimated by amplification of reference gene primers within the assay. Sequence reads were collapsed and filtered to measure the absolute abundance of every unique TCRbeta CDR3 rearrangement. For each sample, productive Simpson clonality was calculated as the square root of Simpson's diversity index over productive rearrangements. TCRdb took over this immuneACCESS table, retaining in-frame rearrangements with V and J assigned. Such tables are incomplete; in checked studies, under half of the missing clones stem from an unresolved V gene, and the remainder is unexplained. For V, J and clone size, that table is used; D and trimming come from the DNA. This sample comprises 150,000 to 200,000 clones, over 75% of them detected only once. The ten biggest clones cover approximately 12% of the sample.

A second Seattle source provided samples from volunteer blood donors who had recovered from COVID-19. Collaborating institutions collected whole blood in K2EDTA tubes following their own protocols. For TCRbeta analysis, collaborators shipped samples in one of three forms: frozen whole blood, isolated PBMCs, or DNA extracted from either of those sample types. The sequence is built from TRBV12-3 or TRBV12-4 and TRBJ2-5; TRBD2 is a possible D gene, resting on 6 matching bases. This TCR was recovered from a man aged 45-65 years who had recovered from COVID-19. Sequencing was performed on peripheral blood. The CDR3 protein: CASSPILGSPPYF. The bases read TGTGCCAGCAGTCCCATCCTCGGGAGCCCGCCGTACTTC.